The 14 T cell receptor beta chains presented below share a single source sample, sequenced in a study of CD8 T cells in ankylosing spondylitis. TCRdb reprocessed the 5' RACE reads with MiXCR, giving one entry per CDR3 protein. The data contain about 360,000 distinct CDR3 sequences, about 15% of them singletons. The specimen was blood, either unsorted or a sorted T cell fraction (not recorded which). The receptors originated from a male donor with ankylosing spondylitis or in good health (not recorded which).

J is TRBJ1-5 and V is TRBV5-1, with 8 positions matching TRBD1. CDR1 SGHRS and CDR2 YFSETQ come from the germline V gene. The CDR3 totals 16 residues. With V trimmed by 0 bases and J by 4 bases, 6 bases remained unmatched. Here the CDR3 reads CASSLGTGGKNQPQHF. CDR3 in DNA: TGCGCCAGCAGCTTGGGAACAGGGGGAAAGAATCAGCCCCAGCATTTT.

At least ten counts were recorded for this clonotype. The chain carries TRBV5-1 and TRBJ2-1; TRBD1 agrees at 9 bases. Germline values: CDR1 SGHRS, CDR2 YFSETQ. The V segment lost 0 bases and the J segment 7 bases; nucleotides outside the gene matches: 11. The CDR3 extends over 17 amino acids. The CDR3 DNA is TGCGCCAGCAGCTTGGAGTACCGTGGACAGGGGAAAAATGAGCAGTTCTTC. Amino acids: CASSLEYRGQGKNEQFF.

This clonotype was observed a few times. V usage is TRBV18 and J usage is TRBJ1-1, with D tentatively TRBD1 (6 bases). V was trimmed by 3 bases and J by 4 bases, leaving 12 bases between them. The CDR3 consists of 14 residues. Looked up from germline, CDR1 is KGHSH and CDR2 is LQKENI. The CDR3 sequence: CASSPMGAVTEAFF. The DNA for the CDR3 is TGTGCCAGCTCACCGATGGGGGCGGTCACTGAAGCTTTCTTT.

This clonotype occurred a few times. This chain uses TRBV19 with TRBJ2-1, with 7 bases aligning to TRBD1. V was clipped by 2 bases and J by 6 bases; unmatched bases: 7. The CDR3 loop spans 15 amino acids. Germline loops: CDR1 LNHDA, CDR2 SQIVND (reference sequence). The CDR3 sequence: CASSIMTGRGNEQFF. The CDR3, as DNA: TGTGCCAGTAGTATAATGACAGGGAGAGGCAATGAGCAGTTCTTC.

The V gene is TRBV12-3 or TRBV12-4, the J gene TRBJ1-2; D is undetermined. The V and J ends lost 3 bases and 4 bases respectively, with 15 bases between them. The CDR3 length is 15 residues. The CDR3 reads CASSFGGDYSYGYTF. CDR3 coding DNA: TGTGCCAGCAGTTTCGGCGGAGACTACTCCTATGGCTACACCTTC.

This clonotype was seen ten or more times. V and J are TRBV29-1 and TRBJ2-4; 8 bases are a match to TRBD1. The V and J ends lost 5 bases and 3 bases, in that order; junction bases with no gene match: 6. The germline V gene has CDR1 SQVTM and CDR2 ANQGSEA. CDR3 size: 14 residues. The CDR3 nucleotides read TGCAGCGTTCTGGACAGGGAAGTCAAAAACATTCAGTACTTC. Residues: CSVLDREVKNIQYF. Looking up the rest from reference TRBV29-1 and TRBJ2-4 gives the full variable domain: SAVISQKPSRDICQRGTSLTIQCQVDSQVTMMFWYRQQPGQSLTLIATANQGSEATYESGFVIDKFPISRPNLTFSTLTVSNMSPEDSSIYLCSVLDREVKNIQYFGAGTRLSVL.

The chain links TRBV5-1 to TRBJ2-5; possible D gene TRBD1, 5 bases. This CDR3 spans 14 amino acids. V lost 4 bases and J lost 2, with 12 bases in between. The germline CDR1 and CDR2 sequences are SGHRS and YFSETQ. The CDR3 here is CASSHTGLQETQYF. In DNA form, the CDR3 reads TGCGCCAGCAGCCACACAGGATTACAAGAGACCCAGTACTTC.

There are a few counts of this clonotype. The V gene is TRBV11-2, the J gene TRBJ2-5; 7 bases map to TRBD2. This CDR3 contains 16 residues. CDR1 is SGHAT and CDR2 is FQNNGV in the germline V gene. With 2 bases clipped from V and 0 bases from J, the junction kept 6 bases outside the gene matches. This chain's CDR3 is CASSLYGGGYQETQYF. CDR3 coding DNA: TGTGCCAGCAGCTTATATGGCGGGGGATACCAAGAGACCCAGTACTTC.

This clonotype was counted at least ten times. An end of the junction differs from the germline gene, which may be a read error. V is TRBV27 and J is TRBJ2-1, with no clear D. The CDR3 contains 15 residues. The germline gives CDR1 MNHEY, CDR2 SMNVEV (reference sequence). The CDR3 region is CASSLVSSSYNEQFF. The CDR3 nucleotides read TGCGCCAGCAGCTTGGTTTCTAGCTCCTACAATGAGCAGTTCTTC.

The chain joins TRBV7-2 to TRBJ2-7; no clear D. The CDR3 is 15 residues long. The V gene's germline CDR1 is SGHTA and CDR2 FQGNSA. V lost 1 base and J 0 bases, leaving 10 bases between the germline ends. This CDR3 is CASSLEGSVSYEQYF. Here the CDR3 DNA reads TGTGCCAGCAGCTTAGAGGGCAGTGTCTCCTACGAGCAGTACTTC. The full variable domain, with the rest looked up from reference TRBV7-2 and TRBJ2-7, is GAGVSQSPSNKVTEKGKDVELRCDPISGHTALYWYRQSLGQGLEFLIYFQGNSAPDKSGLPSDRFSAERTGGSVSTLTIQRTQQEDSAVYLCASSLEGSVSYEQYFGPGTRLTVT.

The V and J genes are TRBV3-1 and TRBJ2-7, with D perhaps assigned TRBD1 or TRBD2 (6 bases each). V was trimmed by 4 bases and J by 2 bases, leaving 15 bases between them. Germline values: CDR1 LGHDT, CDR2 YNNKEL (reference sequence). The CDR3 length is 15 residues. CDR3 DNA sequence: TGTGCCAGCAGCCCCGGGGGCATGACTACCTACGAGCAGTACTTC. Its protein is CASSPGGMTTYEQYF.

The chain employs TRBV5-1 and TRBJ2-7; 13 nucleotides align to TRBD2. CDR1 is SGHRS and CDR2 is YFSETQ in the germline V gene. V trimming: 4 bases; J trimming: 2 bases; junction bases outside the gene matches: 9. The CDR3 runs 17 residues. CDR3 protein: CASSPKLAGGITYEQYF. For the CDR3, the DNA is TGCGCCAGCAGCCCCAAACTAGCGGGAGGGATTACCTACGAGCAGTACTTC. The whole variable domain, remainder taken from reference TRBV5-1 and TRBJ2-7, is KAGVTQTPRYLIKTRGQQVTLSCSPISGHRSVSWYQQTPGQGLQFLFEYFSETQRNKGNFPGRFSGRQFSNSRSEMNVSTLELGDSALYLCASSPKLAGGITYEQYFGPGTRLTVT.

This clonotype showed up just a few times. The V and J genes are TRBV6-2 or TRBV6-3 and TRBJ2-7; 8 positions agree with TRBD1. The V segment lost 6 bases and the J segment 1 base; nucleotides outside the gene matches: 8. Per the germline V gene, CDR1 is MNHEY and CDR2 is SVGEGT. The length of the CDR3 is 15 residues. CDR3 DNA: TGTGCCAGCAGACTACAGGGGGGAATTTCCTACGAGCAGTACTTC. Amino acid sequence: CASRLQGGISYEQYF.

This clonotype came up a few times. V is TRBV6-1 and J is TRBJ2-3; TRBD1 aligns across 7 bases. The junction had 5 bases not matched to a gene; V was cut back by 3 bases and J by 2 bases. The CDR3 totals 15 residues. Germline loops: CDR1 MNHNS, CDR2 SASEGT. The CDR3 DNA is TGTGCCAGCAGTGAGAGGGGGCAGGCCACAGATACGCAGTATTTT. Translating gives CASSERGQATDTQYF.